The next 23 T cell receptor beta chains were all read from a single sample in a study of blood T cell repertoires in COVID-19. The method was immunoSEQ multiplex PCR; TCRdb's version includes in-frame clones alone and lacks a portion of them. The sample lists roughly 230,000 clones; approximately 83% were seen once. Specimen: peripheral blood. The receptors come from a woman aged 50 to 60 with acute or convalescent COVID-19.

The chain employs TRBV5-1 and TRBJ2-2, with 8 positions matching TRBD1. From germline, CDR1 is SGHRS and CDR2 YFSETQ. Trimming cost V 5 bases and J 7 bases; bases outside gene matches: 16. This CDR3 has 17 amino acids. CDR3 loop: CASRLVPKDRGVGELFF. The CDR3 DNA sequence: TGCGCCAGCAGACTGGTACCCAAAGACAGGGGAGTCGGGGAGCTGTTTTTT.

This clone came up a few times. The chain joins TRBV28 to TRBJ2-2, with D possibly TRBD2 on 6 matching bases. The V end lost 5 bases, the J end lost 0 bases, and 10 bases lay between the germline ends. Per the germline V gene, CDR1 is MDHEN and CDR2 is SYDVKM. The CDR3 contains 15 residues. CDR3 DNA: TGTGCCAGCAGTCCCGGGACTCCGAACACCGGGGAGCTGTTTTTT. Protein: CASSPGTPNTGELFF.

The rearrangement joins TRBV19 to TRBJ1-4; 7 bases are a match to TRBD1. Germline CDR1 reads LNHDA; CDR2 reads SQIVND (reference sequence). This CDR3 region has 15 residues. With V trimmed by 8 bases and J by 2 bases, 8 bases remained unmatched. CDR3 sequence (DNA): TGTGCCAGTCAGACAGGGCTTGCGACTAATGAAAAACTGTTTTTT. It specifies CASQTGLATNEKLFF.

The genes are TRBV19 and TRBJ1-1; no clear D gene. The V end lost 6 bases, the J end lost 5 bases, and 13 bases lay between the germline ends. This CDR3 contains 13 residues. Germline V CDR1 and CDR2: LNHDA, SQIVND (reference sequence). The CDR3 DNA follows: TGTGCCAGTAGCAGAGGGCCGGGTACTGAAGCTTTCTTT. Translated, it gives CASSRGPGTEAFF.

This chain uses TRBV2 with TRBJ1-2, with D possibly being TRBD1 (6 bases). The CDR3 extends over 13 amino acids. The germline V gene has CDR1 SNHLY and CDR2 FYNNEI. Trimming left V 8 bases short and J 4 bases short, with 14 bases between. The CDR3: CASSAGTFYGYTF. CDR3 DNA sequence: TGTGCCAGCTCCGCCGGGACATTCTATGGCTACACCTTC.

This sequence joins TRBV3-1 (or the pseudogene TRBV3-2) and TRBJ2-3; 13 positions match TRBD2. CDR1 and CDR2 (germline): LGHDT, YNNKEL (reference sequence). V shed 4 bases and J 2 bases; nucleotides not matched to a gene: 3. CDR3 length equals 16 residues. CDR3 protein: CASSRTSGGPTDTQYF. DNA of the CDR3: TGTGCCAGCAGCCGGACTAGCGGGGGACCCACAGATACGCAGTATTTT.

This clone appeared a single time. The chain is built from TRBV19 and TRBJ2-3, with D perhaps TRBD2 (5 bases). Looked up from germline, CDR1 is LNHDA and CDR2 is SQIVND (reference sequence). This CDR3 region has 13 residues. Deletions cut 3 bases from V and 3 bases from J, with 7 bases between. The CDR3 DNA reads TGTGCCAGTAGTATTGAGGGTACAGATACGCAGTATTTT. Encoded protein: CASSIEGTDTQYF. Variable domain in full (rest from reference TRBV19 and TRBJ2-3): DGGITQSPKYLFRKEGQNVTLSCEQNLNHDAMYWYRQDPGQGLRLIYYSQIVNDFQKGDIAEGYSVSREKKESFPLTVTSAQKNPTAFYLCASSIEGTDTQYFGPGTRLTVL.

The J gene is TRBJ2-2, the V gene TRBV2; possible D gene TRBD1, 6 bases. Germline CDR1 and CDR2: SNHLY and FYNNEI. The CDR3 length is 15 residues. V was trimmed by 7 bases and J by 5 bases, leaving 17 bases between them. CDR3 in amino acids: CASTPGPRGTGELFF. The CDR3, as DNA: TGTGCCAGCACACCGGGACCGAGGGGGACCGGGGAGCTGTTTTTT.

The J gene is TRBJ2-1, the V gene TRBV27; the match to TRBD2 covers 9 bases. This CDR3 is 13 amino acids long. CDR1 is MNHEY, CDR2 SMNVEV, per germline (reference sequence). The ends lost 9 bases at V and 7 bases at J; junction bases unmatched: 7. This chain's CDR3 is CASSSGGRNEQFF. CDR3 nucleotides: TGTGCCAGTAGTAGCGGGGGAAGGAATGAGCAGTTCTTC.

The chain carries TRBV4-1 and TRBJ2-3; a weak D match, TRBD1 (6 bases). The CDR3 extends over 13 amino acids. Germline loops: CDR1 MGHRA, CDR2 YSYEKL. Trimming removed 4 bases at V and 6 bases at J, with 11 bases between. The CDR3 DNA sequence: TGCGCCAGCAGCCTACCAGGGGTGGATACGCAGTATTTT. Translating it yields CASSLPGVDTQYF.

The chain carries TRBV7-3 and TRBJ2-5; D might be TRBD2 (5 bases). The CDR3 totals 15 residues. V was trimmed by 5 bases and J by 6 bases, leaving 19 bases between them. Germline V gene lookup returns CDR1 SGHTA and CDR2 FQGTGA. The CDR3 is CASSPTGVGGKTQYF. Written as DNA, the CDR3 is TGTGCCAGCAGCCCGACCGGGGTCGGAGGCAAGACCCAGTACTTC.

This clone was seen a single time. The CDR3 is CASSLGARYGYTF. CDR3 DNA: TGTGCCAGCAGTTTGGGGGCCCGCTATGGCTACACCTTC. The chain carries TRBV12-3 or TRBV12-4 and TRBJ1-2; D possibly corresponds to TRBD1 (6 bases). The V gene lost 3 bases and the J gene lost 4 bases, with 9 bases spanning the gap. CDR3 length equals 13 residues.

V gene TRBV6-5 combines with J gene TRBJ2-2, with D possibly matching TRBD2 (7 bases). CDR1 is MNHEY, CDR2 SVGAGI, per germline. The CDR3 totals 15 residues. V lost 2 bases and J 5 bases, leaving 12 bases between the germline ends. For the CDR3, the DNA is TGTGCCAGCAGTTACGTGGGGGGGCGAACCGGGGAGCTGTTTTTT. As protein: CASSYVGGRTGELFF.

The chain recombines TRBV3-1 (or the pseudogene TRBV3-2) with TRBJ1-3; a possible D gene is TRBD1 (6 bases). The CDR3 has 14 residues. Germline lookup yields CDR1 LGHDT and CDR2 YNNKEL (reference sequence). Deletions cut 4 bases from V and 7 bases from J, with 14 bases between. The CDR3 coding sequence is TGTGCCAGCAGCCCGCCTGGGGGCGCGAACACCATATATTTT. Its translation: CASSPPGGANTIYF.

The V and J genes are TRBV9 and TRBJ1-4, with 10 bases fitting TRBD1. Germline lookup yields CDR1 SGDLS and CDR2 YYNGEE. V shed 3 bases and J 4 bases; nucleotides not matched to a gene: 18. This CDR3 is 20 amino acids long. In DNA, the CDR3 is TGTGCCAGCAGCGCTCGACAGGGGGCCTGTTCTAGTACCCTTAATGAAAAACTGTTTTTT. Encoded protein: CASSARQGACSSTLNEKLFF.

The chain employs TRBV11-2 and TRBJ2-1, with TRBD1 identical over 8 bases. The CDR3 contains 14 residues. V dropped 6 bases and J dropped 3; count of bases not matched to a gene: 4. Germline CDR1 is SGHAT and CDR2 is FQNNGV. The CDR3 DNA follows: TGTGCCAGCAGTCGGACAGGGCGCTACAATGAGCAGTTCTTC. Encoded protein: CASSRTGRYNEQFF.

This CDR3 reads CASSPPTDEKLFF. In nucleotides, the CDR3 is TGTGCCAGCTCACCACCGACAGACGAAAAACTGTTTTTT. V and J are TRBV18 and TRBJ1-4; maybe TRBD1 (5 bases). The CDR3 is 13 amino acids. In germline, CDR1 is KGHSH, CDR2 LQKENI. V was pared by 0 bases and J by 8 bases, with 7 bases between.

The rearrangement joins TRBV5-1 to TRBJ2-3, with D maybe TRBD1 (6 bases). Deletions cut 5 bases from V and 5 bases from J, with 12 bases between. Germline V gives CDR1 SGHRS, CDR2 YFSETQ. The CDR3 totals 13 residues. The CDR3 reads CASSFKGGDTQYF. The CDR3 DNA reads as TGCGCCAGCAGTTTTAAAGGGGGAGATACGCAGTATTTT.

The gene calls are TRBV19 and TRBJ2-2; 9 nucleotides line up with TRBD1. Trimming cost V 7 bases and J 7 bases; bases outside gene matches: 10. Germline lookup yields CDR1 LNHDA and CDR2 SQIVND (reference sequence). The CDR3 length is 15 residues. This CDR3 is CASNPNGQGIGELFF. The CDR3 DNA is TGTGCCAGTAATCCCAATGGACAGGGGATCGGGGAGCTGTTTTTT.

The chain has TRBV28 and TRBJ1-2; D may be TRBD1 (5 bases). The CDR3 has 13 residues. V was shortened by 6 bases and J by 7 bases, with 15 bases between the two germline ends. The germline V gene encodes CDR1 MDHEN and CDR2 SYDVKM. The CDR3 bases are TGTGCCAGCAGATCTCAGGGTGGAGTTGGCTACACCTTC. Protein product: CASRSQGGVGYTF.

This chain links TRBV18 with TRBJ2-1, with 9 bases matching TRBD1. The CDR3 has 16 residues. V was clipped by 5 bases and J by 6 bases; unmatched bases: 11. CDR1 and CDR2 from the germline V gene are KGHSH and LQKENI. The CDR3 region has the DNA TGTGCCAGCTCAACCACAGGGGGCGGTCTGGGCAATGAGCAGTTCTTC. Translation: CASSTTGGGLGNEQFF.

The genes are TRBV5-6 and TRBJ1-2; tentative D call: TRBD1 (5 bases). The V gene's germline CDR1 is SGHDT and CDR2 YYEEEE. The CDR3 spans 16 residues. The V and J ends lost 4 bases and 4 bases respectively, with 20 bases between them. This CDR3 is CASSPRGGVRTYGYTF. DNA for the CDR3: TGTGCCAGCAGCCCCCGGGGGGGTGTGAGGACCTATGGCTACACCTTC.

The rearrangement joins TRBV27 to TRBJ2-7; D perhaps matches TRBD2 (6 bases). From germline, CDR1 is MNHEY and CDR2 SMNVEV (reference sequence). With 2 bases removed from V and 2 bases from J, the gap between germline ends came to 13 bases. The length of the CDR3 is 15 residues. The CDR3 here is CASSLAAGPPYEQYF. In nucleotides, the CDR3 is TGTGCCAGCAGTTTAGCCGCGGGACCGCCCTACGAGCAGTACTTC.